The following is a T cell receptor (beta chain) sequence with its context. Its antigen is still unknown. The CDR3 length is 14 residues. V was pared by 5 bases and J by 2 bases, with 2 bases of the junction left unmatched. Per germline, CDR1 KGHSH and CDR2 LQKENI. This specimen belongs to a study of shared clonotypes between healthy human individuals. Study-level points and caveats: Larger estimated richness was generally seen in naive subsets than in memory subsets. It was only blood that was sampled, and tissue repertoires likely differ.

TCRdb keeps only in-frame clones here, not all; method: immunoSEQ multiplex PCR. The sample includes 1,400,000 or so clones, around 98.5% of them seen just once. This clonotype was obtained from a young man in good health. The V and J genes are TRBV18 and TRBJ1-4; 7 bases map to TRBD1. Sequenced material: naive CD4+ T cells sorted from blood. Subset in this sample: CD45RA+ positively selected. The CDR3 reads CASSNRGTNEKLFF. The CDR3 DNA reads as TGTGCCAGCTCAAACAGGGGTACTAATGAAAAACTGTTTTTT.